Described below is a single T cell receptor (beta chain) sequence and its context. The antigen is unknown. The sample is drawn from a study of blood T cells in healthy people across ages. Primed by a sample-barcoded 5' primer and a J-beta primer mix, a second PCR proceeded for 7 to 11 cycles. Each CDR3 protein is one row after TCRdb ran MiXCR on the 5' RACE reads. The profile shows under 2,000,000 distinct CDR3 sequences, 49% of them singletons. Regarding the study as a whole: Diversity was higher, and naive CD4+ cells more numerous, in long-lived donors than in aged donors.

The CDR3 sequence is 13 residues long. Looked up from germline, CDR1 is SGHRS and CDR2 is YFSETQ. V lost 7 bases to trimming and J lost 2 bases, with 12 bases between them. The material sequenced was blood. This receptor was taken from a woman in her forties in good health. The chain combines TRBV5-1 with TRBJ2-5; D is ambiguous. Here the CDR3 reads CASGPPEQETQYF. The DNA of the CDR3 is TGCGCCAGCGGTCCACCTGAACAAGAGACCCAGTACTTC.